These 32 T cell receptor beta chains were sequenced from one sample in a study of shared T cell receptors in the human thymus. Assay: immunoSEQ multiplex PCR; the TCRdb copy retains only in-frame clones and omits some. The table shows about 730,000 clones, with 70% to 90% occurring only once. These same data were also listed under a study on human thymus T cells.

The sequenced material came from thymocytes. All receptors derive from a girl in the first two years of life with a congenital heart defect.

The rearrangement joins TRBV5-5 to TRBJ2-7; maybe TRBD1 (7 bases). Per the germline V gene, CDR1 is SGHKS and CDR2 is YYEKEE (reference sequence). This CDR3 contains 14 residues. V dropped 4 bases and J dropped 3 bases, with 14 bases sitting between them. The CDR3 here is CASSIGQEGYEQYF. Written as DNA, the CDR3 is TGTGCCAGCAGCATTGGACAGGAGGGCTACGAGCAGTACTTC.

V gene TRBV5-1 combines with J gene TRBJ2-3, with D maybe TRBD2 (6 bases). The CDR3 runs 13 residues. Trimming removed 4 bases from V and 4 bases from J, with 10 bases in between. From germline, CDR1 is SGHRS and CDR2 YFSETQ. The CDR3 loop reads CASSGGGADTQYF. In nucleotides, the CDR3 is TGCGCCAGCAGCGGGGGAGGCGCAGATACGCAGTATTTT.

Here the CDR3 DNA reads TGCGCCAGCAGCTTGGGCGGCAGGGCGGCCGGCTACACCTTC. Amino acid sequence: CASSLGGRAAGYTF. The rearrangement joins TRBV5-1 to TRBJ1-2, with D maybe TRBD1 (5 bases). Trimming left V 0 bases short and J 8 bases short, with 14 bases between. The CDR3 consists of 14 residues. Germline CDR1 SGHRS, CDR2 YFSETQ.

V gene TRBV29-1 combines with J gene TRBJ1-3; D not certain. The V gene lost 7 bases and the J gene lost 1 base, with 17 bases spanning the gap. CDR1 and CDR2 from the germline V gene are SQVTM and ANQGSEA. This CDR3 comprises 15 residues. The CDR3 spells CSAQSRAGSGNTIYF. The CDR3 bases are TGCAGCGCCCAGAGTAGGGCGGGATCTGGAAACACCATATATTTT.

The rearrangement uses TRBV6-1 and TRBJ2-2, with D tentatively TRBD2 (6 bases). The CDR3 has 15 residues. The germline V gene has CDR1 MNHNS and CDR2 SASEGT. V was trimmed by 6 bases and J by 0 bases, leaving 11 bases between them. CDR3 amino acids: CASRPRGTNTGELFF. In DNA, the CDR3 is TGTGCCAGCAGGCCCCGCGGGACGAACACCGGGGAGCTGTTTTTT.

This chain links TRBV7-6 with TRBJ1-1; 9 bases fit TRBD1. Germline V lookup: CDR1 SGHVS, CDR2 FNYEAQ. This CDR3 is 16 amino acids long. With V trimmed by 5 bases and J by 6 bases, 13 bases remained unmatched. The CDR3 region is CASSPPSDRGRAEAFF. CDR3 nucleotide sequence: TGTGCCAGCAGCCCTCCCTCCGACAGGGGGAGAGCTGAAGCTTTCTTT.

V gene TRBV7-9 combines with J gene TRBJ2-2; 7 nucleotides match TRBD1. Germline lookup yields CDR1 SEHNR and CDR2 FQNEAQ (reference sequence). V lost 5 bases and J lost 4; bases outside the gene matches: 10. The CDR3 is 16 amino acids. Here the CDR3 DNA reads TGTGCCAGCAGCCGCCGACTACCAGGGGGCACCGGGGAGCTGTTTTTT. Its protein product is CASSRRLPGGTGELFF.

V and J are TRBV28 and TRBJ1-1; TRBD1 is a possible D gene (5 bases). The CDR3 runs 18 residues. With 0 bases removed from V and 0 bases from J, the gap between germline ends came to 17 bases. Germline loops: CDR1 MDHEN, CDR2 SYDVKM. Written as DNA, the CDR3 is TGTGCCAGCAGTTTATGCCGAAAACCGACAGCCATGAACACTGAAGCTTTCTTT. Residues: CASSLCRKPTAMNTEAFF.

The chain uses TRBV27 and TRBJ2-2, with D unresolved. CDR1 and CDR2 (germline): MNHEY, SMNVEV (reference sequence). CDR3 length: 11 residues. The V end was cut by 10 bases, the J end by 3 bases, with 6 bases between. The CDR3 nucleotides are TGTGCCACCGAGTACACCGGGGAGCTGTTTTTT. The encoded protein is CATEYTGELFF.

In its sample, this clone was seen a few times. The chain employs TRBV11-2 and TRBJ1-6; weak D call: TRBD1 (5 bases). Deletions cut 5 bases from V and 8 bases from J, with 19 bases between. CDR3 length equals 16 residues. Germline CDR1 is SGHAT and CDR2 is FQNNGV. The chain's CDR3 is CASSHPGAHAYSPLHF. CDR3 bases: TGTGCCAGCAGCCACCCTGGGGCCCACGCTTATTCACCCCTCCACTTT.

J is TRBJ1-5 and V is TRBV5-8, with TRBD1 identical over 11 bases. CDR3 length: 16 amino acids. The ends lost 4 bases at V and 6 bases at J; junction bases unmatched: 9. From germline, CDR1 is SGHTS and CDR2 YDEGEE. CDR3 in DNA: TGTGCCAGCAGCCCACCCAGGGACAGGGGGTCTCAGCCCCAGCATTTT. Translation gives CASSPPRDRGSQPQHF.

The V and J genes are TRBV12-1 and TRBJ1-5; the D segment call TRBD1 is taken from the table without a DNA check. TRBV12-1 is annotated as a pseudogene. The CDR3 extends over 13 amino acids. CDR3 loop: CASSLDSNQPQHF. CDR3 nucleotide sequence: TGTGCCAGCAGCCTGGACAGTAATCAGCCCCAGCATTTT.

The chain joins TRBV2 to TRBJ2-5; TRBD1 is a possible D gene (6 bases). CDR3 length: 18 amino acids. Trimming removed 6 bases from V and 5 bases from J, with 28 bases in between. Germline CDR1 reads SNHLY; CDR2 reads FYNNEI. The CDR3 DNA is TGTGCCAGCAGGGCCGTCCTCTCGGGACCAGTTAGGGGGGAGACCCAGTACTTC. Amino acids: CASRAVLSGPVRGETQYF. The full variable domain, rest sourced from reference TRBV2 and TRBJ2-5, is EPEVTQTPSHQVTQMGQEVILRCVPISNHLYFYWYRQILGQKVEFLVSFYNNEISEKSEIFDDQFSVERPDGSNFTLKIRSTKLEDSAMYFCASRAVLSGPVRGETQYFGPGTRLLVL.

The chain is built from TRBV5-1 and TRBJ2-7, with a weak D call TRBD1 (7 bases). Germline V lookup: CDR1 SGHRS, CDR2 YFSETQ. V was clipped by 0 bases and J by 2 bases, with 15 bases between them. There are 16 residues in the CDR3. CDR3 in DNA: TGCGCCAGCAGCTTGGTCCGCGGGACAGCAGCCTACGAGCAGTACTTC. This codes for CASSLVRGTAAYEQYF.

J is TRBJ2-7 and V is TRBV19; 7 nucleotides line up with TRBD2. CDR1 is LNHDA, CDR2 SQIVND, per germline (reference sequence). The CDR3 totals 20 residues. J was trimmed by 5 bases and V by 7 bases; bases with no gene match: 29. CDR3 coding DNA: TGTGCCAGTACCCCCCGGGCTAGCGGCAAGATGGGGTCTGAGTTGAACGAGCAGTACTTC. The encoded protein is CASTPRASGKMGSELNEQYF.

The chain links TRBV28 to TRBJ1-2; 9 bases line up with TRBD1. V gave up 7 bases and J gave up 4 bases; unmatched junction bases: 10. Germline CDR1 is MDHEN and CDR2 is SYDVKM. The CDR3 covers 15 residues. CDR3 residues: CASILRTGAIYGYTF. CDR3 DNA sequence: TGTGCCAGCATACTACGGACAGGGGCTATCTATGGCTACACCTTC.

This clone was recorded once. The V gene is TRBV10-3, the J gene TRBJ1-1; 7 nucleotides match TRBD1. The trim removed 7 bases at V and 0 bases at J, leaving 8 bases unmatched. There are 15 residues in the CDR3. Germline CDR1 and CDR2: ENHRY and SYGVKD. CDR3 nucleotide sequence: TGTGCCATCACCCCGACAGGGTTCGTGAACACTGAAGCTTTCTTT. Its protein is CAITPTGFVNTEAFF.

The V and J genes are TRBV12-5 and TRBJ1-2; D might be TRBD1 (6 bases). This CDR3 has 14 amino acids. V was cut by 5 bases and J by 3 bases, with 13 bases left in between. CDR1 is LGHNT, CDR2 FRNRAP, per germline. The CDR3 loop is CASGPIQGHYGYTF. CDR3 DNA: TGTGCTAGTGGTCCCATTCAGGGGCACTATGGCTACACCTTC.

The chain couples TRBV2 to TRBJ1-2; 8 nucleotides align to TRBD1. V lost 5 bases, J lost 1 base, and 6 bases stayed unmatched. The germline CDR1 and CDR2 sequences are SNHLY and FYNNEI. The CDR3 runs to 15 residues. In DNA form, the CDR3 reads TGTGCCAGCAGTCCAGGGACAGGCGTTAACTATGGCTACACCTTC. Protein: CASSPGTGVNYGYTF.

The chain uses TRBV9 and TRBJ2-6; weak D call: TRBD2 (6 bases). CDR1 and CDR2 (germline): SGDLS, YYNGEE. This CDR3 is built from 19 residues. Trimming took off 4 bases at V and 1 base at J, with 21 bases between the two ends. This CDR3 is CASSLHSAFRGSGANVLTF. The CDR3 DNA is TGTGCCAGCAGCCTTCATTCAGCTTTTCGGGGGTCTGGGGCCAACGTCCTGACTTTC.

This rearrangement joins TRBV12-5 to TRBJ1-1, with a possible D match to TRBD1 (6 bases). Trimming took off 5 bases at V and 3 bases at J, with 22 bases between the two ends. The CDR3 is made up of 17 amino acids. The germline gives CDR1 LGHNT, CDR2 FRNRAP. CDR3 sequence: CASGPPLRYREYTEAFF. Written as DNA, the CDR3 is TGTGCTAGTGGTCCCCCCCTCCGATACAGGGAGTACACTGAAGCTTTCTTT.

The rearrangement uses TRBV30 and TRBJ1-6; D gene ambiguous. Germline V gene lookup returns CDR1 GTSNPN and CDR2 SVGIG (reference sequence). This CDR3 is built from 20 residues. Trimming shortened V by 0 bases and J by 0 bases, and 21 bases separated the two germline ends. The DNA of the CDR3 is TGTGCCTGGAGTGTATTGGTCAGCCGATGGGAGAGCTCCTATAATTCACCCCTCCACTTT. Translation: CAWSVLVSRWESSYNSPLHF.

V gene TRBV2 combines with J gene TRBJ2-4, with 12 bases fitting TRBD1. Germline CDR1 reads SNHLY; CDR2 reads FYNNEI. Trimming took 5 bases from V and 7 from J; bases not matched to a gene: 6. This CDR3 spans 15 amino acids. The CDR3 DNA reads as TGTGCCAGCAGTCCCGGGACAGGGGGCAGGAACATTCAGTACTTC. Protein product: CASSPGTGGRNIQYF.

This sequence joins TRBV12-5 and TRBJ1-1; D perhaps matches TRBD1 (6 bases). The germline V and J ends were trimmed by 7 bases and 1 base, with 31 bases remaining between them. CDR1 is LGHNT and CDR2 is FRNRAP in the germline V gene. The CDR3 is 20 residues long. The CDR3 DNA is TGTGCTAGTGCCTATCCGCGGGGGCAGGGAGGAACAAAAAAGAACACTGAAGCTTTCTTT. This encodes CASAYPRGQGGTKKNTEAFF.

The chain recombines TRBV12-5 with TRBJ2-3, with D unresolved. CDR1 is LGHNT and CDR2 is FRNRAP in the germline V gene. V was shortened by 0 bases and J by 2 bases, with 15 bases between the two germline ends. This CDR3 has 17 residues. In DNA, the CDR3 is TGTGCTAGTGGTTTGGTACCTGCTGGGCAACCCACAGATACGCAGTATTTT. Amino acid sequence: CASGLVPAGQPTDTQYF.

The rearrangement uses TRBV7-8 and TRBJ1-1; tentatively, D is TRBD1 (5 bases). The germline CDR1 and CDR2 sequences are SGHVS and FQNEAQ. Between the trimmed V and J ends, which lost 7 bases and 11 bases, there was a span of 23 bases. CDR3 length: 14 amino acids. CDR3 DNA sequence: TGTGCCAGCACCTCTAGGCCAGGGTCGATAGAGGCTTTCTTT. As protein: CASTSRPGSIEAFF.

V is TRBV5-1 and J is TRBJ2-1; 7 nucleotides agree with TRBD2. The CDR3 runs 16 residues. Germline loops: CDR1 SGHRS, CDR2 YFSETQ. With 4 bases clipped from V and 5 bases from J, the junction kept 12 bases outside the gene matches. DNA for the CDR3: TGCGCCAGCAGCCAAGGCCGGGGGGACTCGAACAATGAGCAGTTCTTC. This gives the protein CASSQGRGDSNNEQFF.

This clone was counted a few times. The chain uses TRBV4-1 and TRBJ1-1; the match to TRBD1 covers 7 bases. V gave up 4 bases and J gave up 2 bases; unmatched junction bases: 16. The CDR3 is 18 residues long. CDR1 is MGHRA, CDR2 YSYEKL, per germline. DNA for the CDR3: TGCGCCAGCAGCCCACACTCACAGGGGCGGAGGCCTAACACTGAAGCTTTCTTT. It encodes CASSPHSQGRRPNTEAFF.

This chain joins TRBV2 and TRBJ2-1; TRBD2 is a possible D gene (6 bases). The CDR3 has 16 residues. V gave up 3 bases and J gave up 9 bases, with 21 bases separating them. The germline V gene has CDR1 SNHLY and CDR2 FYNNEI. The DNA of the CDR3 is TGTGCCAGCAGTGATCCCAATTCAGGACTATTTTTTGAGCAGTTCTTC. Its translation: CASSDPNSGLFFEQFF.

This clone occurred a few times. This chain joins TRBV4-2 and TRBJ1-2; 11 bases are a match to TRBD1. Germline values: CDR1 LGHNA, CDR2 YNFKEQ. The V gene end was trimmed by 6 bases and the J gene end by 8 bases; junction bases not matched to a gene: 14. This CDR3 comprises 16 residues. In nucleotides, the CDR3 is TGTGCCAGCAGTCAGACCACTGGGACAGGGGGTGAGGGCTACACCTTC. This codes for CASSQTTGTGGEGYTF.

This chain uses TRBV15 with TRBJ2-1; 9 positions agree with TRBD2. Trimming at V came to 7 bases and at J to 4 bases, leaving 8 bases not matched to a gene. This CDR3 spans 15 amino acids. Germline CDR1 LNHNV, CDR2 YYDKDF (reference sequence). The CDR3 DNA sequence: TGTGCCACCAACGTAGGGACTAGCTCTTACAATGAGCAGTTCTTC. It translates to CATNVGTSSYNEQFF.

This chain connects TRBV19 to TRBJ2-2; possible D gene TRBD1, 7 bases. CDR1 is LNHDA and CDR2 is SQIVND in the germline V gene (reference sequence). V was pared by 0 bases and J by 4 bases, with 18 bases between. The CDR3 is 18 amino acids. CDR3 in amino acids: CASSIEPRETGCTGELFF. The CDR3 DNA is TGTGCCAGTAGTATAGAACCCCGGGAGACAGGGTGCACCGGGGAGCTGTTTTTT. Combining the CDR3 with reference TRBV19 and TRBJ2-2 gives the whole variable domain DGGITQSPKYLFRKEGQNVTLSCEQNLNHDAMYWYRQDPGQGLRLIYYSQIVNDFQKGDIAEGYSVSREKKESFPLTVTSAQKNPTAFYLCASSIEPRETGCTGELFFGEGSRLTVL.